These 11 T cell receptor beta chains originate from one sample sequenced in a study of blood T cell repertoires in COVID-19. This table comes from immunoSEQ multiplex PCR, and its TCRdb copy is limited to in-frame clones, with some not included. The sample includes about 120,000 clones, roughly 82% of them seen just once. The source material was peripheral blood. All receptors come from a woman aged 35 to 49 with acute or convalescent COVID-19.

This sequence joins TRBV12-5 and TRBJ1-6; D unclear. V was cut by 2 bases and J by 8 bases, with 10 bases left in between. The germline gives CDR1 LGHNT, CDR2 FRNRAP. The CDR3 sequence is 14 residues long. The CDR3 sequence is CASGLIGRDSPLHF. CDR3 nucleotide sequence: TGTGCTAGTGGTTTGATCGGGAGGGATTCACCCCTCCACTTT.

This clone was recorded only once. J is TRBJ1-3 and V is TRBV3-1 (or the pseudogene TRBV3-2); no firm D call. The CDR3 extends over 15 amino acids. Germline assignment: CDR1 LGHDT and CDR2 YNNKEL (reference sequence). Trimming removed 1 base from V and 4 bases from J, with 11 bases in between. CDR3 protein: CASSQGGGFGNTIYF. CDR3 DNA: TGTGCCAGCAGCCAAGGAGGAGGGTTCGGAAACACCATATATTTT.

The chain uses TRBV5-1 and TRBJ2-1; the match to TRBD1 covers 7 bases. The CDR3 totals 16 residues. CDR1 and CDR2 (germline): SGHRS, YFSETQ. J lost 6 bases, V lost 0 bases, and 9 bases had no gene match. The DNA for the CDR3 is TGCGCCAGCAGCTTGGCCACAGCAGGGGGTGGCAATGAGCAGTTCTTC. Its translation is CASSLATAGGGNEQFF.

The chain couples TRBV9 to TRBJ2-6; TRBD1 is a possible D gene (6 bases). The germline V and J ends were trimmed by 4 bases and 0 bases, with 11 bases remaining between them. The CDR3 length is 16 residues. From germline, CDR1 is SGDLS and CDR2 YYNGEE. The CDR3 sequence is CASSITGYSGANVLTF. The CDR3 DNA is TGTGCCAGCAGCATTACAGGGTACTCTGGGGCCAACGTCCTGACTTTC.

This clone was observed a handful of times. V gene TRBV18 combines with J gene TRBJ1-1; 12 bases match TRBD1. J gave up 4 bases and V 4 bases, and 1 base lay outside the gene matches. The CDR3 contains 14 residues. Germline V CDR1 and CDR2: KGHSH, LQKENI. The CDR3 DNA reads TGTGCCAGCTCACAGGGACAGGGGGCCACTGAAGCTTTCTTT. This codes for CASSQGQGATEAFF. The whole variable domain, remainder taken from reference TRBV18 and TRBJ1-1, is NAGVMQNPRHLVRRRGQEARLRCSPMKGHSHVYWYRQLPEEGLKFMVYLQKENIIDESGMPKERFSAEFPKEGPSILRIQQVVRGDSAAYFCASSQGQGATEAFFGQGTRLTVV.

In its sample, this clone was seen once. This chain joins TRBV2 and TRBJ2-1; no reliable D call. Germline V lookup: CDR1 SNHLY, CDR2 FYNNEI. The length of the CDR3 is 12 residues. Trimming removed 7 bases from V and 7 bases from J, with 11 bases in between. CDR3 amino acids: CASTPGWNEQFF. CDR3 coding DNA: TGTGCCAGCACCCCGGGTTGGAATGAGCAGTTCTTC.

The chain uses TRBV7-2 and TRBJ2-3; 10 nucleotides align to TRBD1. The trim removed 7 bases at V and 1 base at J, leaving 8 bases unmatched. The germline V gene has CDR1 SGHTA and CDR2 FQGNSA. The CDR3 is 16 amino acids. CDR3 in DNA: TGTGCCAGCAAAAGCCTCGGGACAGGGGGCACAGATACGCAGTATTTT. Its translation: CASKSLGTGGTDTQYF.

The rearrangement links TRBV19 to TRBJ1-4; possibly TRBD1 for D (6 bases). The germline V and J ends were trimmed by 8 bases and 3 bases, with 13 bases remaining between them. CDR1 is LNHDA, CDR2 SQIVND, per germline (reference sequence). The CDR3 is 14 amino acids. CDR3 bases: TGTGCCAGTGGATGGACAGTCTCTAATGAAAAACTGTTTTTT. It encodes CASGWTVSNEKLFF.

The V call is TRBV7-3, the J call TRBJ1-5, with a weak D call TRBD1 (5 bases). Germline values: CDR1 SGHTA, CDR2 FQGTGA. The CDR3 is 13 residues long. V was shortened by 0 bases and J by 5 bases, with 5 bases between the two germline ends. CDR3 protein: CASSLTGDQPQHF. The CDR3 bases are TGTGCCAGCAGCTTAACAGGGGATCAGCCCCAGCATTTT.

This chain uses TRBV6-2 or TRBV6-3 with TRBJ2-7; 7 nucleotides align to TRBD1. The CDR3 runs 13 residues. V was pared by 7 bases and J by 2 bases, with 5 bases of the junction left unmatched. Germline loops: CDR1 MNHEY, CDR2 SVGEGT. For the CDR3, the DNA is TGTGCCAGCACCCCAGGACAGGCCTACGAGCAGTACTTC. As protein: CASTPGQAYEQYF.

This clone showed up just once. V usage is TRBV7-9 and J usage is TRBJ1-2; D ambiguous. CDR1 SEHNR and CDR2 FQNEAQ come from the germline V gene (reference sequence). The germline V and J ends were trimmed by 1 base and 7 bases, with 7 bases remaining between them. This CDR3 is 12 amino acids long. The DNA of the CDR3 is TGTGCCAGCAGCTTAGAGGGAGGTGGCTACACCTTC. Its protein is CASSLEGGGYTF. The full variable domain, with the rest looked up from reference TRBV7-9 and TRBJ1-2, is DTGVSQNPRHKITKRGQNVTFRCDPISEHNRLYWYRQTLGQGPEFLTYFQNEAQLEKSRLLSDRFSAERPKGSFSTLEIQRTEQGDSAMYLCASSLEGGGYTFGSGTRLTVV.